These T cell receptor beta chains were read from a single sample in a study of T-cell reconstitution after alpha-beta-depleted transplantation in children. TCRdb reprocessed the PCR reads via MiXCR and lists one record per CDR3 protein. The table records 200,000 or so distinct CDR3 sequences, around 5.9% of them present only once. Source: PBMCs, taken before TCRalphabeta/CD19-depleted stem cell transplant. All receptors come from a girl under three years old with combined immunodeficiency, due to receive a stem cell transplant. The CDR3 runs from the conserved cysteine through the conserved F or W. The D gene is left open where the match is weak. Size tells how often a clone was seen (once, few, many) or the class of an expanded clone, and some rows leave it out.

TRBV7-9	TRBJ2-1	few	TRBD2	TGTGCCAGCAGCTTAGCCGGACTAGCGGGCCTCAATGAGCAGTTCTTC	CASSLAGLAGLNEQFF
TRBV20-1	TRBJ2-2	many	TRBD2	TGCAGTGCTAGATCCCGACTAGCGGGGTACACCGGGGAGCTGTTTTTT	CSARSRLAGYTGELFF
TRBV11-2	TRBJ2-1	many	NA	TGTGCCAGCAGCTTTACTCCCCAGGGCAATGAGCAGTTCTTC	CASSFTPQGNEQFF
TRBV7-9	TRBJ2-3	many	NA	TGTGCCAGGAGTGGCGGGAACACAGATACGCAGTATTTT	CARSGGNTDTQYF
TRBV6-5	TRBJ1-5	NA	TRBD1	TGTGCCAGCAGTTCACAGGGGGATAGCAATCAGCCCCAGCATTTT	CASSSQGDSNQPQHF
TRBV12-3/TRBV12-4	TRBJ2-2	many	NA	TGTGCCAGCAGTTTCCCCGGCGACACCGGGGAGCTGTTTTTT	CASSFPGDTGELFF
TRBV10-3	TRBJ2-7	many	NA	TGTGCCATCAGTGTCGAAGTTGCAACGGGGGTCACGTACTTC	CAISVEVATGVTYF
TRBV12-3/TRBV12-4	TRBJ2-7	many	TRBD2	TGTGCCAGCAGCGGGGCCGGGGGGACCTACGAGCAGTACTTC	CASSGAGGTYEQYF
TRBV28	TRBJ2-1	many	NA	TGTGCCAGCAGGTACAGGGGAGGGCCCTCCAATGAGCAGTTCTTC	CASRYRGGPSNEQFF
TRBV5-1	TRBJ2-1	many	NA	TGCGCCAGCAGCTTCCCGGGAGCAAATGAGCAGTTCTTC	CASSFPGANEQFF
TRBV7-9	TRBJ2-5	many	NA	TGTGCCAGCAGCCCCCCCGGGACACCCCAAGAGACCCAGTACTTC	CASSPPGTPQETQYF
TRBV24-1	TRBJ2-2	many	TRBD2	TGTGCCACCAGTGATTTGAGCGGGAGTGGCGCCGGGGAGCTGTTTTTT	CATSDLSGSGAGELFF
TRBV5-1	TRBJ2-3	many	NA	TGCGCCAGCACCAAAATTGACGTTAGCACAGATACGCAGTATTTT	CASTKIDVSTDTQYF
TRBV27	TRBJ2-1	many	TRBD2	TGTGCCAGCAGTTTACTAGCGGGAGTATGGTATAATGAGCAGTTCTTC	CASSLLAGVWYNEQFF
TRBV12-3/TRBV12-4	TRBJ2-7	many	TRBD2	TGTGCCAGCAGTTTGTTTGGCCTAGCGGGCTCCTACGAGCAGTACTTC	CASSLFGLAGSYEQYF
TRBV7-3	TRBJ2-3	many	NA	TGTGCCAGCAGCTCCGGTGGGGGGATCGATACGCAGTATTTT	CASSSGGGIDTQYF
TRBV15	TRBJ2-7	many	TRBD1	TGTGCCACCAGCAGGGACCGGGACAGGGGGCTCAACGAGCAGTACTTC	CATSRDRDRGLNEQYF
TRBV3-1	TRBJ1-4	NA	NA	TGTGCCAGCAGCCAAAATGAAAAACTGTTTTTT	CASSQNEKLFF
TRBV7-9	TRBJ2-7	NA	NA	TGTGCCAGCAGCTGGGGTCACGAGCAGTACTTC	CASSWGHEQYF
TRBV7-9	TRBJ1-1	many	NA	TGTGCCAGCAGCTTAGAGGAAACGGGGGGGGCTTTCTTT	CASSLEETGGAFF
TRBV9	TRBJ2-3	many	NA	TGTGCCAGCAGCGTAGAGAGCGCTAGCACAGATACGCAGTATTTT	CASSVESASTDTQYF
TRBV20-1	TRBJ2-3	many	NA	TGCAGTGCTAGAGAACAGGAAGTCACAGATACGCAGTATTTT	CSAREQEVTDTQYF
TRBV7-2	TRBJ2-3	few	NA	TGTGCCAGCAGTTACGGAGGGACGGCGCAGTATTTT	CASSYGGTAQYF
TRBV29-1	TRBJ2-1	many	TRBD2	TGCAGCGTTGAAGGGCTAGCGGGAGGAAGCTCCTACAATGAGCAGTTCTTC	CSVEGLAGGSSYNEQFF
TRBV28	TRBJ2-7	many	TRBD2	TGTGCCAGCAGTTTAGGGGCGGGAGGGCCCTACGAGCAGTACTTC	CASSLGAGGPYEQYF
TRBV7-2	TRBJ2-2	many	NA	TGTGCCAGCACCCTTTATGCCGGGGGGAACACCGGGGAGCTGTTTTTT	CASTLYAGGNTGELFF
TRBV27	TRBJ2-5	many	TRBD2	TGTGCCAGCAGTTTATGGGCGGGGGAGCAAGAGACCCAGTACTTC	CASSLWAGEQETQYF
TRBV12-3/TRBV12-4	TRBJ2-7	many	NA	TGTGCCAGCACCAGTCTAGCTTCCTACGAGCAGTACTTC	CASTSLASYEQYF
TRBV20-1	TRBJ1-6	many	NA	TGCAGTGCTAGTGATTTGGGGGTACCCCTCCACTTT	CSASDLGVPLHF
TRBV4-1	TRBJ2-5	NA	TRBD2	TGCGCCAGCAGCCAAGTCTCGGAGGGACTAGAATTAGGGACCCAGTACTTC	CASSQVSEGLELGTQYF
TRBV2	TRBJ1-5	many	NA	TGTGCCAGCAGTGACAGCTATCAGCCCCAGCATTTT	CASSDSYQPQHF
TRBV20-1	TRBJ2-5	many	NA	TGCAGTGCTAGAGTGTCGGTAGACCAGTACTTC	CSARVSVDQYF
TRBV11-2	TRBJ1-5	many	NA	TGTGCCAGCAGCTTAGACGGTGGGAATCAGCCCCAGCATTTT	CASSLDGGNQPQHF
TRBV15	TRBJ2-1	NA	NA	TGTGCCACCAGCAGAGACAGGGGGGAGAGACCGTTCTTC	CATSRDRGERPFF
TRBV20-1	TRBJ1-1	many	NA	TGCAGTGCTAGGAAGCAGGGAACTGAAGCTTTCTTT	CSARKQGTEAFF
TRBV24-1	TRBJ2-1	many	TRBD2	TGTGCCACCAGTGATTTATTAGCGGGGGACTCCTACAATGAGCAGTTCTTC	CATSDLLAGDSYNEQFF
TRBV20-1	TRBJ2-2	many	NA	TGCAGTGCTAAAATACAGGTCCACACCGGGGAGCTGTTTTTT	CSAKIQVHTGELFF
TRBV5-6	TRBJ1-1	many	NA	TGTGCCAGCAGCTTGGAAATGGGCACTGAAGCTTTCTTT	CASSLEMGTEAFF
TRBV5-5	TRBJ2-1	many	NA	TGTGCCAGCAGCTTGGTTGCTACACTCTCCTACAATGAGCAGTTCTTC	CASSLVATLSYNEQFF
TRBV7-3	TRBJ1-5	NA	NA	TGTGCCAGCAGCAGTGATGGACGGAGCAATCAGCCCCAGCATTTT	CASSSDGRSNQPQHF